This T cell receptor beta chain is from a study of blood T cell repertoires in COVID-19. The CDR3 is 15 amino acids. Germline CDR1 MNHEY, CDR2 SVGEGT. J lost 3 bases, V lost 4 bases, and 8 bases had no gene match. The data were produced by immunoSEQ multiplex PCR, yet TCRdb's version contains in-frame clones alone and is incomplete. The sample shows about 210,000 clones, 80% to 90% of them seen only once. This clonotype was sampled from a man aged 25-40 years in a cohort exposed to, infected with or recovered from COVID-19 (not recorded which). The chain employs TRBV6-2 or TRBV6-3 and TRBJ2-7, with 8 bases lining up with TRBD1. Material: PBMCs or T cells enriched from blood (not recorded which). The CDR3 is CASSSPGQANYEQYF. The CDR3 region has the DNA TGTGCCAGCAGTTCACCGGGACAGGCGAACTACGAGCAGTACTTC.